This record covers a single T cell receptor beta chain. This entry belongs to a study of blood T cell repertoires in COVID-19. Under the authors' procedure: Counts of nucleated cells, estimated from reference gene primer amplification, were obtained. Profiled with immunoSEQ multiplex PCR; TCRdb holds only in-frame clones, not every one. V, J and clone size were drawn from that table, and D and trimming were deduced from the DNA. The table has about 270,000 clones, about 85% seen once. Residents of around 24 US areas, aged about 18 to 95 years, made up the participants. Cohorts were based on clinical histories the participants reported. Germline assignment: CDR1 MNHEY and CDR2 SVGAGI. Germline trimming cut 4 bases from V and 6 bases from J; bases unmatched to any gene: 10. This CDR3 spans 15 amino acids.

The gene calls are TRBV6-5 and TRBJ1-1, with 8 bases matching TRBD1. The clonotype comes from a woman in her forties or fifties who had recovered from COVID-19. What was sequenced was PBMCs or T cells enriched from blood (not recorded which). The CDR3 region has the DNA TGTGCCAGCAGTTTTCAGGGGGCGCGGAGGGCTGAAGCTTTCTTT. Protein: CASSFQGARRAEAFF.